One T cell receptor beta chain is described in this entry. The target antigen is unknown. Study-level findings and limits: In terms of TCR gene usage, tumor memory CD4+ T cells clustered together with blood and lymph node memory CD4+ cells, as well as with lymph node naive CD4+ cells.

Memory CD4+ cells were defined as CD4+CD45RO+CD25-. Constant-region reverse primers amplified full-length variable regions, followed by semi-nested Nested Universal Primer A PCR. TCRdb fed the 5' RACE reads into MiXCR, producing one record per CDR3 protein. The sample yields fewer than 80,000 distinct CDR3 sequences, approximately 22% seen once. The sample taken for sequencing was memory CD4+ T cells sorted from a lymph node. Subset given: memory CD4+ T cells, CD4+CD45RO+CD25-. The source of this sequence is a female donor with breast cancer.

CDR3 nucleotide sequence: TGTGCCAGCAGCCAAGGGACAGGGAATGAAAAACTGTTTTTT. Protein product: CASSQGTGNEKLFF. This sequence joins TRBV3-1 and TRBJ1-4; 8 nucleotides match TRBD1. Germline trimming cut 1 base from V and 5 bases from J; bases unmatched to any gene: 0. Germline V gene sequence: CDR1 LGHDT, CDR2 YNNKEL (reference sequence). This CDR3 contains 14 residues.